These T cell receptor beta chains were read from a single sample in a study of spatial heterogeneity in lung cancer. MiXCR was run by TCRdb on the 5' RACE reads, yielding one entry per CDR3 protein. This table has approximately 10,000 distinct CDR3 sequences, approximately 5.1% appearing once. The source was lung tumor tissue, collected at surgery. Receptor source: a male donor with early-stage non-small cell lung cancer. Both conserved end residues are part of each CDR3. The D gene is left open where the match is weak. Clone size is shown for a subset of rows, as once, few, many or a class of expanded clone.

>TRBV28|many|TRBD1|TRBJ2-7
TGTGCCAGCAGACCCGGGACAGTAGACGAGCAGTACTTC
CASRPGTVDEQYF
>TRBV29-1|many|TRBD1|TRBJ1-5
TGCAGCACCGACCGAGACAGGGATCGCAATCAGCCCCAGCATTTT
CSTDRDRDRNQPQHF
>TRBV24-1|medium-sized|NA|TRBJ2-7
TGTGCCACCAGTGCCGCAGTCCTTCACTACGAGCAGTACTTC
CATSAAVLHYEQYF
>TRBV20-1|few|NA|TRBJ1-1
TGCAGTGCTAGAGATCGGACAGCTCCTCTGAGTATCTTT
CSARDRTAPLSIF
>TRBV7-2|many|NA|TRBJ1-2
TGTGCCAGCAGCACCGACAGCAGTAACTATGGCTACACCTTC
CASSTDSSNYGYTF
>TRBV6-2/TRBV6-3|many|NA|TRBJ2-2
TGTGCCAGCACCTGGACCGGGGAGCTGTTTTTT
CASTWTGELFF
>TRBV28|many|TRBD2|TRBJ2-3
TGTGCCAGCAGTCCCATTAGAGCGGGGGCGGCAGATACGCAGTATTTT
CASSPIRAGAADTQYF
>TRBV5-1|many|NA|TRBJ2-7
TGCGCCAGCACCCGGGACTCGAAGATCCACGAGCAGTACTTC
CASTRDSKIHEQYF
>TRBV6-1|medium-sized|TRBD1|TRBJ1-1
TGTGCCAGCAGTGAAACAGGGGGCGAAAACACTGAAGCTTTCTTT
CASSETGGENTEAFF
>TRBV29-1|medium-sized|NA|TRBJ1-4
TGCAGCGTTGCCCCGGTTGGTGCTAATGAAAAACTGTTTTTT
CSVAPVGANEKLFF
>TRBV20-1|few|NA|TRBJ2-5
TGCAGTGCTAGAGATAGGGCTAGCAGCGAGACCCAGTACTTC
CSARDRASSETQYF
>TRBV5-1|medium-sized|NA|TRBJ2-3
TGCGCCAGCAGCTTGGAACAGATCACAGATACGCAGTATTTT
CASSLEQITDTQYF
>TRBV12-3/TRBV12-4|many|TRBD2|TRBJ2-5
TGTGCCAGCAGTTTAAGGGCTAGCGGCAGAGCGGTGGAGACCCAGTACTTC
CASSLRASGRAVETQYF
>TRBV2|many|TRBD1|TRBJ1-2
TGTGCCAGCAACGAGGACAGGGGAGGCTACACCTTC
CASNEDRGGYTF
>TRBV7-2|NA|TRBD2|TRBJ2-3
TGTGCCAGCAGCCCCGGACTAGCGGCAGATACGCAGTATTTT
CASSPGLAADTQYF
>TRBV7-2|many|NA|TRBJ2-2
TGTGCCAGCAGCTTGACACCTCAGAACACCGGGGAGCTGTTTTTT
CASSLTPQNTGELFF